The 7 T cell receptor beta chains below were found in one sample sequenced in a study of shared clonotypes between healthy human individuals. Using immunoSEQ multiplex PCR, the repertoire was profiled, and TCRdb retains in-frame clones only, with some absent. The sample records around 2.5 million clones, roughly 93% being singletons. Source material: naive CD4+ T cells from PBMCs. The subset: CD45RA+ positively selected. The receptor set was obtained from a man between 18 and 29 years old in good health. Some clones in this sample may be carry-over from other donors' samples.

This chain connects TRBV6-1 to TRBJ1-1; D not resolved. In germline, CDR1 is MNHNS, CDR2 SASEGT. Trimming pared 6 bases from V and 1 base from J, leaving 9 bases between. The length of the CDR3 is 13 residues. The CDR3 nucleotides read TGTGCCAGCAGCCCGATAGGGAACACTGAAGCTTTCTTT. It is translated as CASSPIGNTEAFF.

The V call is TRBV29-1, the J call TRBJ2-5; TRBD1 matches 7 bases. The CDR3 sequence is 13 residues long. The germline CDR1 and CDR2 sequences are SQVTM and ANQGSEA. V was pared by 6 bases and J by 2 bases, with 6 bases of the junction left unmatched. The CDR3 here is CSVLDRSQETQYF. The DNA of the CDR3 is TGCAGCGTATTGGACAGGAGTCAAGAGACCCAGTACTTC.

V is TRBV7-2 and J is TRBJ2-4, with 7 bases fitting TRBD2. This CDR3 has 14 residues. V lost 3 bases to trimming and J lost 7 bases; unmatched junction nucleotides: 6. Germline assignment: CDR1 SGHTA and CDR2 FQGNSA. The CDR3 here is CASSLGRGFNIQYF. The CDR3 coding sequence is TGTGCCAGCAGCTTGGGGAGGGGATTCAACATTCAGTACTTC. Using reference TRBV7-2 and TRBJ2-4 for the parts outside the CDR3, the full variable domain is GAGVSQSPSNKVTEKGKDVELRCDPISGHTALYWYRQSLGQGLEFLIYFQGNSAPDKSGLPSDRFSAERTGGSVSTLTIQRTQQEDSAVYLCASSLGRGFNIQYFGAGTRLSVL.

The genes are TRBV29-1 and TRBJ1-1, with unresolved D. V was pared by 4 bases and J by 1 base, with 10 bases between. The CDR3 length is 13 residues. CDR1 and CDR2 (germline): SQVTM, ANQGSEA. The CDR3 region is CSVGAPSNTEAFF. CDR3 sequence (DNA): TGCAGCGTTGGAGCACCTTCGAACACTGAAGCTTTCTTT. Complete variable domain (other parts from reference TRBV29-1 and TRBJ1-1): SAVISQKPSRDICQRGTSLTIQCQVDSQVTMMFWYRQQPGQSLTLIATANQGSEATYESGFVIDKFPISRPNLTFSTLTVSNMSPEDSSIYLCSVGAPSNTEAFFGQGTRLTVV.

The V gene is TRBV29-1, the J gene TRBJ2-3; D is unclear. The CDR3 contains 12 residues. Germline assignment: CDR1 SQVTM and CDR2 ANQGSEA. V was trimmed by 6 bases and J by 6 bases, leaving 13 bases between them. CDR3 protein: CSVGKYLDTQYF. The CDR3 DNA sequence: TGCAGCGTCGGCAAGTACCTGGATACGCAGTATTTT.

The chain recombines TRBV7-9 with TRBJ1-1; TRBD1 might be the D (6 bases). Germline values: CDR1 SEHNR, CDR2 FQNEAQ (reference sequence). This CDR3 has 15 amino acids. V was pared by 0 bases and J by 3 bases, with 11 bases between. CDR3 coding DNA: TGTGCCAGCAGCTTAGCAGCAGGGGCGCACACTGAAGCTTTCTTT. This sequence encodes CASSLAAGAHTEAFF.

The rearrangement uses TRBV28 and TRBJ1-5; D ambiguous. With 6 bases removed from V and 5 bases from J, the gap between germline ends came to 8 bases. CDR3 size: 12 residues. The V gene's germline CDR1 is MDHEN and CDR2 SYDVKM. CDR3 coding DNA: TGTGCCAGCAGGGTTCGGGATCAGCCCCAGCATTTT. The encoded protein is CASRVRDQPQHF.